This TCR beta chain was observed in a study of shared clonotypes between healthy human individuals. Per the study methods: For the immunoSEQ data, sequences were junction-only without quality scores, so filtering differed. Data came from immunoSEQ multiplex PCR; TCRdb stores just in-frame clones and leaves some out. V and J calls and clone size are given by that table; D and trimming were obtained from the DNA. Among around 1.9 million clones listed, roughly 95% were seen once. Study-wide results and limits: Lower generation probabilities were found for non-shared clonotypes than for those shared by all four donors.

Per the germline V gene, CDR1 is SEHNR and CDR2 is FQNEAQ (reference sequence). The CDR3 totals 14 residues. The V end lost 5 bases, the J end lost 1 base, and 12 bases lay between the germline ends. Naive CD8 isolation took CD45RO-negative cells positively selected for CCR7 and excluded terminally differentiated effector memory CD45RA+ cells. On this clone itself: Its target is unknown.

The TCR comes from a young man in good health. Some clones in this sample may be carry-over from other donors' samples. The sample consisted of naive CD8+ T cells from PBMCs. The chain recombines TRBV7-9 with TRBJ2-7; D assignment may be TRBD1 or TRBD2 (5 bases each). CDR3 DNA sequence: TGTGCCAGCAGCACCTCAGGGAGATCCTACGAGCAGTACTTC. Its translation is CASSTSGRSYEQYF.